A single sample gave rise to the 3 T cell receptor beta chains below, sequenced in a study of human thymus T cells. Using immunoSEQ multiplex PCR, the repertoire was profiled, and TCRdb retains in-frame clones only, with some absent. The table has under 70,000 clones, 94% seen once. The specimen sequenced was blood. Receptors originate from a boy under two years old with a congenital heart defect but otherwise immunologically healthy.

The V gene is TRBV7-3, the J gene TRBJ2-7; the D is unclear. The ends were cut back, 1 base at V and 7 bases at J, with 11 bases in the middle. Germline lookup yields CDR1 SGHTA and CDR2 FQGTGA. This CDR3 is built from 13 residues. Written as DNA, the CDR3 is TGTGCCAGCAGCTTAAGCTCATCGGAGGAGCAGTACTTC. Protein sequence: CASSLSSSEEQYF.

The V and J genes are TRBV4-1 and TRBJ2-3; 12 bases are shared with TRBD2. Germline loops: CDR1 MGHRA, CDR2 YSYEKL. Trimming took 2 bases from V and 0 from J; bases not matched to a gene: 3. There are 17 residues in the CDR3. CDR3 sequence (DNA): TGCGCCAGCAGCCAACTAGCGGGAGGGCTAAGCACAGATACGCAGTATTTT. It yields the protein CASSQLAGGLSTDTQYF.

V gene TRBV11-2 combines with J gene TRBJ2-7; the D gene could be TRBD1 or TRBD2 (5 bases each). V lost 5 bases to trimming and J lost 6 bases, with 11 bases between them. The CDR3 totals 12 residues. Looked up from germline, CDR1 is SGHAT and CDR2 is FQNNGV. The CDR3 loop is CASSRIGGEQYF. CDR3 DNA sequence: TGTGCCAGCAGCCGAATTGGGGGCGAGCAGTACTTC.